This T cell receptor beta chain was sequenced during a study of T cells in Graves' hyperthyroidism and ophthalmopathy. Study-wide findings and caveats: Most expanded thyroid clonotypes above 0.001 recurred in blood.

The CDR3 has 11 residues. Trimming stripped 8 bases from V and 2 bases from J, with 9 bases between. Germline V lookup: CDR1 GTSNPN, CDR2 SVGIG (reference sequence). Amplified TCR beta CDR3 regions derived from RNA transcripts. In the first-round RT-PCR of the TCR CDR3, the HTBI primer set was used. TCRdb independently ran MiXCR on the multiplex PCR reads; one entry per CDR3 protein. This table has about 710,000 distinct CDR3 sequences, about a sixth appearing once. This clonotype was seen many times. The antigen remains unidentified. Specimen: blood. This chain links TRBV30 with TRBJ1-1, with D perhaps TRBD1 (5 bases). The sequence derives from a man aged 18 to 30 with Graves' hyperthyroidism. The CDR3: CAGTDNTEAFF. CDR3 nucleotide sequence: TGTGCCGGGACGGATAACACTGAAGCTTTCTTT.